This T cell receptor (beta chain) was found in a study of CD4 T cells in relation to SARS-CoV-2 and coronaviruses. Looking at the study overall: Crossreactive spike epitopes shared across donors were mapped to their HLA restriction.

V shed 0 bases and J shed 6 bases, with 13 bases lying between them. Per the germline V gene, CDR1 is SGHRS and CDR2 is YFSETQ. The CDR3 totals 16 residues. The unexposed donors gave CD4+ T cells in about 2011-2018, prior to COVID-19. Findings of the study overall: Each donor contributed either pre-pandemic or post-infection samples, not both. Crossreactivity was assessed only for spike protein, not other viral proteins.

Naive and memory CD4+ T cell DNA was deep-sequenced without culture. Only in-frame clones appear in the TCRdb table, and some are missing; sequencing was by immunoSEQ multiplex PCR. This table holds about 59,000 clones, roughly 88% found once. Comment on this clone: Its antigen remains unidentified.

Material: memory CD4+ T cells from PBMCs. The clonotype originates from a human donor in good health. The rearrangement uses TRBV5-1 and TRBJ1-6; D is ambiguous. Here the CDR3 reads CASSLAPQATNSPLHF. CDR3 in DNA: TGCGCCAGCAGCTTGGCGCCACAAGCGACTAATTCACCCCTCCACTTT.